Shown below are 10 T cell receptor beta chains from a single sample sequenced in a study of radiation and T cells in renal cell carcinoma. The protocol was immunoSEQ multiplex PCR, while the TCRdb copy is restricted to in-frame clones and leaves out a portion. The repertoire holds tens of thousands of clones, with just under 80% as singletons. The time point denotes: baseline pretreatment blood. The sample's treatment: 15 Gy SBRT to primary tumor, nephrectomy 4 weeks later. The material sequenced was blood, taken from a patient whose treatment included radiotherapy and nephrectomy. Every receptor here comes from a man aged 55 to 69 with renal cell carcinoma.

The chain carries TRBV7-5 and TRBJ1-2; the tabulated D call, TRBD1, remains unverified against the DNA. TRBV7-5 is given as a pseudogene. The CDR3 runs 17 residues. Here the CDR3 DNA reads TGTGTCAGAAGCTTAGTTCAGGACAGGGGGTTCGACTATGGCTACACCTTC. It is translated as CVRSLVQDRGFDYGYTF.

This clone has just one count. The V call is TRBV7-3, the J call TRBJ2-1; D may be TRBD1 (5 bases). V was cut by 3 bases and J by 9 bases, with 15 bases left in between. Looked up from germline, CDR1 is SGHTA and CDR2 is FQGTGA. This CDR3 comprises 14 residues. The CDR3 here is CASSLGVGVGEQFF. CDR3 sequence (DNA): TGTGCCAGCAGCTTGGGCGTAGGGGTCGGTGAGCAGTTCTTC.

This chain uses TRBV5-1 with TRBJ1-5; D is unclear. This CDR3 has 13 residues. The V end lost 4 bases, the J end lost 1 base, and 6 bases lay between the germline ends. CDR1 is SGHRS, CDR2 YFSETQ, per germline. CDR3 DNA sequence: TGCGCCAGCAGCCCGGACAGCAATCAGCCCCAGCATTTT. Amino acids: CASSPDSNQPQHF.

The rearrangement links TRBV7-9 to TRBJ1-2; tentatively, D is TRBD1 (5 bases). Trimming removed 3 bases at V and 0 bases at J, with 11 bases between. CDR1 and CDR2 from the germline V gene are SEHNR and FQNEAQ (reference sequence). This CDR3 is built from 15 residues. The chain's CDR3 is CASSFTDSPNYGYTF. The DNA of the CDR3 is TGTGCCAGCAGCTTTACCGACAGTCCTAACTATGGCTACACCTTC.

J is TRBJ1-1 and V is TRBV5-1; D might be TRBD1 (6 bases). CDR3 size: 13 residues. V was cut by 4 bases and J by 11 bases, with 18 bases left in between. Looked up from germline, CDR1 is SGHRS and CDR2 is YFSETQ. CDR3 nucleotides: TGCGCCAGCAGCCGGGACGGGGGGCGGGAGGCTTTCTTT. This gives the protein CASSRDGGREAFF.

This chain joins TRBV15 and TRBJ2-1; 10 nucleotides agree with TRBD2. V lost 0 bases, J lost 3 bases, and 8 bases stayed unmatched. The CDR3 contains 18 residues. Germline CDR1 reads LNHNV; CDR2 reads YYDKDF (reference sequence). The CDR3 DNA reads TGTGCCACCAGCAGAGATGGGGCTAGCGGGGGACTCTACAATGAGCAGTTCTTC. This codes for CATSRDGASGGLYNEQFF.

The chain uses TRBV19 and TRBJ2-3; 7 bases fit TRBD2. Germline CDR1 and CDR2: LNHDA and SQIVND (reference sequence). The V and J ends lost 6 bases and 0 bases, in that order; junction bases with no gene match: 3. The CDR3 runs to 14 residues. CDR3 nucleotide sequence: TGTGCCAGTAGCGGGGGGATTAGCACAGATACGCAGTATTTT. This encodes CASSGGISTDTQYF.

The CDR3 loop reads CASSRDLANTGELFF. Written as DNA, the CDR3 is TGCGCCAGCAGCAGGGACCTCGCGAACACCGGGGAGCTGTTTTTT. The chain employs TRBV5-1 and TRBJ2-2, with D perhaps assigned TRBD1 or TRBD2 (5 bases each). Per the germline V gene, CDR1 is SGHRS and CDR2 is YFSETQ. V was pared by 4 bases and J by 0 bases, with 10 bases between. The CDR3 is made up of 15 amino acids.

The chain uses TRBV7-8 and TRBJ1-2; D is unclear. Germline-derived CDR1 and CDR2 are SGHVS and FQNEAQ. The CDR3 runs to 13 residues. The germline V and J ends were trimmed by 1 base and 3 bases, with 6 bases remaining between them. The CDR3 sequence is CASSLVQDYGYTF. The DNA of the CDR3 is TGTGCCAGCAGCTTAGTTCAGGACTATGGCTACACCTTC.

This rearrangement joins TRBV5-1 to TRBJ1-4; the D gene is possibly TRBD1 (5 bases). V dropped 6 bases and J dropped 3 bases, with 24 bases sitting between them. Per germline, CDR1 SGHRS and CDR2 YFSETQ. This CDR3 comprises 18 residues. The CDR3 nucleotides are TGCGCCAGCAACCCGACAGAGGGGCGAACGGTACCTAATGAAAAACTGTTTTTT. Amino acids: CASNPTEGRTVPNEKLFF.